This record concerns one TCR beta chain sequence. Antigen unknown. Germline V CDR1 and CDR2: LNHDA, SQIVND (reference sequence). Trimming left V 3 bases short and J 0 bases short, with 13 bases between. The CDR3 loop spans 16 amino acids. PCR involved 60 Vbeta and 13 Jbeta primers. Sequenced by immunoSEQ multiplex PCR; TCRdb stores in-frame clones only, minus some. The data contain 210,000 or so clones, 70% to 90% of them seen just once; the ten biggest clones take up 0.24%. The data were obtained in a study of cytomegalovirus exposure and HLA in healthy donors. Whole-study results and caveats: Presence/absence results assume similar sequencing depth per donor, which may not hold.

This TCR was recovered from a girl aged 2-10 years in good health and CMV-seronegative. The chain recombines TRBV19 with TRBJ2-3; D not certain. Sequences were obtained from PBMCs. CDR3 residues: CASSISFQVSTDTQYF. CDR3 nucleotides: TGTGCCAGTAGTATCAGTTTTCAGGTTAGCACAGATACGCAGTATTTT.